This T cell receptor (beta chain) appears in the sequencing data of a study of blood T cell repertoires in COVID-19 (dated by TCRdb to 2020 to 2022). Context from the whole study: Samples from collaborators originated in the United States, Italy and Spain and spanned both the acute and convalescent phases of COVID-19. Nearly every sample came with metadata listing a de-identified subject ID, COVID-19 status, age in years and sex. The repertoires were released in a freely available public database intended as a resource for research on the immune response to SARS-CoV-2. The dataset comprised deeply sampled blood TCRbeta repertoires from subjects exposed to, actively infected with, or recovered from COVID-19. The prospective study material was composed of cDNA or gDNA derived from T cells, B-cell-depleted T cells, or PBMCs. Samples came from the ongoing ImmuneRACE study (first 160 participants) plus 1,254 subjects from 6 global collaborators. Where available, HLA class I and class II types were taken from metadata supplied by the sample provider and were not determined by assay-based typing.

Participants in the prospective study were enrolled through a virtual design, were aged roughly 18 to 100 years, and lived in 24 United States geographic areas. To assign participants to cohorts, the prospective study relied on clinical history that participants themselves reported in a screening survey and a study questionnaire. ImmuneRACE Cohort 3 recovered participants were defined by two consecutive negative NP/OP PCR tests, healthcare professional clearance, or symptom resolution. Mobile phlebotomists in the prospective study collected whole blood, serum and a nasopharyngeal or oropharyngeal swab from every participant. Over a 2-month period, participants in the prospective study had the option of providing additional blood draws and questionnaires. Prospective study blood samples were shipped either frozen or at room temperature before DNA extraction. The immunoSEQ Assay, a bias-controlled multiplex PCR, was used to amplify TCRbeta CDR3 regions from genomic DNA. For the original study's pipeline: The number of nucleated cells in each sample was estimated by amplification of reference gene primers within the assay. Sequence reads were collapsed and filtered to measure the absolute abundance of every unique TCRbeta CDR3 rearrangement. For each sample, productive Simpson clonality was calculated by taking the square root of Simpson's diversity index across productive rearrangements. Not all clones reach the TCRdb copy of this immuneACCESS table, which keeps in-frame sequences only. Checked studies attribute under half of the gap to unresolved V genes and leave the rest unexplained. That table gives V, J and clone size, and the DNA gave D and trimming. The sample table shows 150,000 to 200,000 clones, and 75% to 90% are seen once. More than 5.5% of the sample belongs to the ten largest clones.

Summary of the overall study and its limitations: The amount of clinical and demographic metadata varied by source and participant and was provided uncurated.

The germline V gene (reference sequence) provides CDR1 SGHNT and CDR2 YYREEE. The CDR3 numbers 16 residues from cysteine through phenylalanine. Only the CDR3 part of the read is kept: 48 bases, read in frame from the first base. V loses 3 bases at its end and J loses 8 bases; junction bases beyond the gene matches: 12. Worth noting for this clone: Its cognate antigen has yet to be identified. No base quality values were provided; no much bigger clone lies one nucleotide off.

The chain employs TRBV5-4 and TRBJ2-1, with 9 bases aligning to TRBD2. This clonotype originated in a man aged 40-50 years who had recovered from COVID-19. Sequences were obtained from PBMCs or T cells enriched from blood (not recorded which). The CDR3 here reads CASSSNLAGLVYEQFF. The bases are TGTGCCAGCAGCTCGAATCTAGCGGGATTAGTATATGAGCAGTTCTTC.